This TCR beta chain was identified during a study of lymphopenia after photon versus proton radiotherapy. TCRdb's table, derived via immunoSEQ multiplex PCR, lists solely in-frame clones and lacks some. The sample lists 70,000 or so clones; roughly 90% were seen once. J was trimmed by 0 bases and V by 0 bases; bases with no gene match: 8. CDR3 length: 19 residues. The V gene's germline CDR1 is LNHNV and CDR2 YYDKDF (reference sequence). This specimen consisted of peripheral blood, obtained from a patient treated with photon-based radiotherapy. The receptor was derived from a woman aged 40 to 49 with cholangiocarcinoma. V gene TRBV15 combines with J gene TRBJ1-3; 10 bases fit TRBD1. CDR3 protein: CATSRDRDRGRYSGNTIYF. Here the CDR3 DNA reads TGTGCCACCAGCAGAGATAGGGACAGGGGACGTTACTCTGGAAACACCATATATTTT. The variable domain in full, completed from reference TRBV15 and TRBJ1-3, reads DAMVIQNPRYQVTQFGKPVTLSCSQTLNHNVMYWYQQKSSQAPKLLFHYYDKDFNNEADTPDNFQSRRPNTSFCFLDIRSPGLGDTAMYLCATSRDRDRGRYSGNTIYFGEGSWLTVV.